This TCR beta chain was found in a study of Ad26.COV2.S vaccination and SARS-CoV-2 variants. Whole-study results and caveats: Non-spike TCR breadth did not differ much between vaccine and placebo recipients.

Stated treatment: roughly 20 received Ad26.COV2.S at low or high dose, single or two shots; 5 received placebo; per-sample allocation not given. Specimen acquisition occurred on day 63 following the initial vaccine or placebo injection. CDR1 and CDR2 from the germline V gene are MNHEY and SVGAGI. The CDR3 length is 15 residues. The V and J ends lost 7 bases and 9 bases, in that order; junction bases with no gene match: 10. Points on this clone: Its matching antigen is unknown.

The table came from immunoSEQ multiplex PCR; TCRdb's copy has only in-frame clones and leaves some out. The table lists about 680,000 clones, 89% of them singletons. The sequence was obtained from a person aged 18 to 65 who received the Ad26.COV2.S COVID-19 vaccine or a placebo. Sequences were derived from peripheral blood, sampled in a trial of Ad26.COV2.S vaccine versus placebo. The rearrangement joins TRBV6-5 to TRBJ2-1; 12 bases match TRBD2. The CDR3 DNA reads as TGTGCCAGCACCGCACTAGCGGGAGGTTTTGGTGAGCAGTTCTTC. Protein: CASTALAGGFGEQFF.